This T cell receptor (beta chain) was profiled in a study of T cells after posttransplantation cyclophosphamide. Whole-study results and caveats: Donor-recipient repertoire similarity was low at 1-2 months, rising over year one. TRB overlap between skin or GI tissue T cells and blood was limited. Recipient CMV seropositivity and CMV reactivation strongly tracked TRB clonality.

Cells defined as naive were viable CD3+CD4+ or CD3+CD8+ and CCR7+CD45RA+CD45RO-CD95-CD27+CD28+. The germline V gene has CDR1 LNHNV and CDR2 YYDKDF (reference sequence). V was clipped by 1 base and J by 10 bases, with 7 bases between them. The CDR3 spans 12 residues. Note on this clone: The antigen is undetermined.

The repertoire was sequenced with immunoSEQ multiplex PCR; TCRdb's copy has only in-frame clones and lacks some. Among 10,000 or so clones listed, about 98% were seen once. The clonotype comes from a woman aged 60-75 years in good health, CMV-negative, and a related stem cell transplant donor. The chain is built from TRBV15 and TRBJ1-4, with D uncertain. Sequences were obtained from naive CD4+ T cells sorted from PBMCs. DNA of the CDR3: TGTGCCACCAGCAGAGTTCCGGGAAAACTGTTTTTT. Encoded protein: CATSRVPGKLFF.